The T cell receptor beta chain described here comes from a study of blood T cell repertoires in COVID-19. Germline trimming cut 2 bases from V and 7 bases from J; bases unmatched to any gene: 4. Germline-derived CDR1 and CDR2 are GTSNPN and SVGIG (reference sequence). The CDR3 sequence is 13 residues long. Profiling relied on immunoSEQ multiplex PCR, and the TCRdb table lists in-frame clones only, not all of them. The sample records under 150,000 clones, about 85% being singletons. V gene TRBV30 combines with J gene TRBJ2-7; 11 nucleotides agree with TRBD1. The clonotype was recovered from a human donor in a cohort sampled during active COVID-19. The material sequenced was peripheral blood. The CDR3 nucleotides read TGTGCCTGGAGTCAGGACAGGGGGCGGGAGCAGTACTTC. Translation: CAWSQDRGREQYF. The full variable domain, rest sourced from reference TRBV30 and TRBJ2-7, is SQTIHQWPATLVQPVGSPLSLECTVEGTSNPNLYWYRQAAGRGLQLLFYSVGIGQISSEVPQNLSASRPQDRQFILSSKKLLLSDSGFYLCAWSQDRGREQYFGPGTRLTVT.